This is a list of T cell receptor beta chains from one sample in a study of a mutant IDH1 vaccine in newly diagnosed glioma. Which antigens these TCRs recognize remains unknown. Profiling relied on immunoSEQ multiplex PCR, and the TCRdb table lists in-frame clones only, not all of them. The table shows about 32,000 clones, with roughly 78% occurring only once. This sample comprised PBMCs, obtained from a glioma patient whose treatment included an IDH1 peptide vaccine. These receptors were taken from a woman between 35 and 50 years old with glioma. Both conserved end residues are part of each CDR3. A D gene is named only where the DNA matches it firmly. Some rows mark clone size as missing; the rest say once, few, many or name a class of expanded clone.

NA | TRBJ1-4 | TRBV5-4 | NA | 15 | CASSLGGFTNEKLFF | TGTGCCAGCAGCTTGGGGGGGTTCACTAATGAAAAACTGTTTTTT
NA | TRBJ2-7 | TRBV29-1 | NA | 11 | CSGGQNYEQYF | TGCAGCGGTGGACAGAACTACGAGCAGTACTTC
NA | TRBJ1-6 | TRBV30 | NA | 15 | CAWNLGDRWNSPLHF | TGTGCCTGGAATCTAGGGGACCGGTGGAATTCACCCCTCCACTTT
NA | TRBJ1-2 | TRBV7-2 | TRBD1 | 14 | CASSSRQGYYGYTF | TGTGCCAGCAGCTCCAGACAGGGTTACTATGGCTACACCTTC
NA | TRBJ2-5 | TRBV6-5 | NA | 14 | CASSYSALQETQYF | TGTGCCAGCAGTTACTCGGCACTCCAAGAGACCCAGTACTTC
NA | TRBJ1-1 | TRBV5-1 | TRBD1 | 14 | CASSYGTGNTEAFF | TGCGCCAGCAGCTATGGGACAGGGAACACTGAAGCTTTCTTT
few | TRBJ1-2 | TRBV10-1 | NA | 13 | CASSGPNNYGYTF | TGCGCCAGCAGTGGCCCGAATAACTATGGCTACACCTTC
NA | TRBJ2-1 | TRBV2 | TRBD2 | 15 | CASRSGAGGYNEQFF | TGTGCCAGCAGATCGGGAGCGGGGGGCTACAATGAGCAGTTCTTC
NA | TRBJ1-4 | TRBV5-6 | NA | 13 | CASSFQGGEKLFF | TGTGCCAGCAGCTTTCAGGGTGGGGAAAAACTGTTTTTT
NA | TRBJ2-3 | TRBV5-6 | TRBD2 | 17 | CASSSLTSGGRTDTQYF | TGTGCCAGCAGCTCGTTAACTAGCGGGGGGCGTACGGATACGCAGTATTTT
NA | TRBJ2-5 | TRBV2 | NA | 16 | CASSENRADGQETQYF | TGTGCCAGCAGTGAGAACAGGGCCGACGGCCAAGAGACCCAGTACTTC
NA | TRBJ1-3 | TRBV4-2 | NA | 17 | CASSQGRRRSSGNTIYF | TGTGCCAGCAGCCAAGGCCGGAGAAGAAGCTCTGGAAACACCATATATTTT
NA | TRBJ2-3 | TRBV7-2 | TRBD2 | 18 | CASSLGVVAGSRTDTQYF | TGTGCCAGCAGCTTAGGGGTGGTAGCGGGCTCCCGCACAGATACGCAGTATTTT
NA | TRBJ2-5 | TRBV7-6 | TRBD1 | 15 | CASSFITGARETQYF | TGTGCCAGCAGCTTCATAACAGGGGCTCGGGAGACCCAGTACTTC
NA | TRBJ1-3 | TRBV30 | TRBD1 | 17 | CAWSVLDRAPSGNTIYF | TGTGCCTGGAGTGTATTGGACAGGGCCCCCTCTGGAAACACCATATATTTT
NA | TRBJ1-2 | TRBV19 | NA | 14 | CASSRRADYSGYTF | TGTGCCAGTAGTCGGCGGGCGGATTATTCGGGCTACACCTTC
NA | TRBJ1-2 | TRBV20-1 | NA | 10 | CSASKGSYTF | TGCAGTGCTAGTAAAGGAAGCTACACCTTC
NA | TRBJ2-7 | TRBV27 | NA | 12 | CASSPNPGQQYF | TGTGCCAGCAGTCCCAACCCGGGCCAGCAGTACTTC
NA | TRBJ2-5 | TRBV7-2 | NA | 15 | CASSLAGQQRETQYF | TGTGCCAGCAGCTTAGCCGGACAGCAAAGAGAGACCCAGTACTTC
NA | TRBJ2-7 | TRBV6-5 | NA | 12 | CASSRTANEQYF | TGTGCCAGCAGTCGGACAGCAAACGAGCAGTACTTC
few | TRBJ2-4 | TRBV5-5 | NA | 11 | CASSSDKGEYF | TGTGCCAGCAGCTCCGACAAGGGGGAATACTTC
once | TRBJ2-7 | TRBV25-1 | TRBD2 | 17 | CASSDPRTSGRSYEQYF | TGTGCCAGCAGTGATCCTCGGACTAGCGGTCGCTCCTACGAGCAGTACTTC
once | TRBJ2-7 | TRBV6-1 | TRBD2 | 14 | CASSDGGGPYEQYF | TGTGCCAGCAGTGACGGGGGGGGGCCCTACGAGCAGTACTTC
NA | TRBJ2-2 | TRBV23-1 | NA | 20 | CASSQGETPGSCFLSEELFF | NA
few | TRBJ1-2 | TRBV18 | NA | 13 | CASSPTANYGYTF | TGTGCCAGCTCACCGACAGCCAACTATGGCTACACCTTC
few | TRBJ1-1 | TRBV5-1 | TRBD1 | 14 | CASTRTGVGSEAFF | TGCGCCAGCACCAGGACAGGGGTGGGCTCTGAAGCTTTCTTT
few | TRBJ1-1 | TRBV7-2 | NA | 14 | CASSLYRVLTEAFF | TGTGCCAGCAGCTTATACAGGGTGTTAACTGAAGCTTTCTTT
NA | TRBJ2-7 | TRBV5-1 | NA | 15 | CASSFQAGSSYEQYF | TGCGCCAGCAGCTTCCAGGCGGGGAGCTCCTACGAGCAGTACTTC
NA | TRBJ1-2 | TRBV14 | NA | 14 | CASSQAKLGYGYTF | TGTGCCAGCAGCCAAGCAAAGTTAGGCTATGGCTACACCTTC
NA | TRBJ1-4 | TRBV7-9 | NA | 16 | CASSFPPGETNEKLFF | TGTGCCAGCAGCTTCCCACCGGGAGAAACTAATGAAAAACTGTTTTTT
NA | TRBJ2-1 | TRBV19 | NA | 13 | CASSIGVLDEQFF | TGTGCCAGTAGTATTGGGGTTTTGGATGAGCAGTTCTTC
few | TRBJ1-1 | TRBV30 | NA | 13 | CAWSPGANTEAFF | TGTGCCTGGAGCCCGGGAGCGAACACTGAAGCTTTCTTT
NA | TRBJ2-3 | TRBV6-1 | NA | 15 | CASSEGENSPHTQYF | TGTGCCAGCAGTGAAGGGGAGAACAGCCCCCATACGCAGTATTTT
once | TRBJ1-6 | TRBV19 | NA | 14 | CASSIPGRGSPLHF | TGTGCCAGTAGTATCCCCGGGAGGGGTTCACCCCTCCACTTT
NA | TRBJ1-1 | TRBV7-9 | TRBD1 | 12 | CASRTTGDWAFF | TGTGCCAGCAGAACAACAGGGGATTGGGCTTTCTTT
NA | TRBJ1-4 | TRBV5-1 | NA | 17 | CASSLVQGSATNEKLFF | TGCGCCAGCAGCTTGGTACAGGGTTCTGCAACTAATGAAAAACTGTTTTTT
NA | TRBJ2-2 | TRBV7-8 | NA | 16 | CASSKKSGTNTGELFF | TGTGCCAGCAGCAAAAAATCCGGGACTAACACCGGGGAGCTGTTTTTT
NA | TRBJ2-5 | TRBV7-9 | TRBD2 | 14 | CASSGGLAQETQYF | TGTGCCAGCAGCGGGGGACTAGCTCAAGAGACCCAGTACTTC
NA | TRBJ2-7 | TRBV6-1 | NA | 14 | CASTPTRVSYEQYF | TGTGCCAGCACCCCCACCCGGGTCTCCTACGAGCAGTACTTC